The TCR beta chain under discussion was sequenced for a study of cytomegalovirus exposure and HLA in healthy donors. The overall study: The early release's HLA-typed donors yielded 78 million or so unique TCRs. General study points: Sequences of the TCR beta chain were said to predict the HLA-A and HLA-B alleles of most subjects accurately. An analysis was carried out later, and it reportedly showed fewer N-insertions in an Asian-associated ancestry cluster than the roughly 700-donor mean.

In the PCR, 60 Vbeta and 13 Jbeta primers were used. Method: immunoSEQ multiplex PCR; TCRdb's copy keeps in-frame clones and lacks some. The sample consists of 70,000 to 95,000 clones, over 65% of them appearing once. Regarding this clone: The antigen remains undetermined.

The germline V and J ends were trimmed by 6 bases and 4 bases, with 12 bases remaining between them. The germline V gene encodes CDR1 MNHNS and CDR2 SASEGT. The CDR3 runs to 13 residues. The chain is built from TRBV6-1 and TRBJ1-2, with no clear D. This receptor was identified in a man between 50 and 59 years old in good health and CMV-seronegative. Sequenced: PBMCs. CDR3 in DNA: TGTGCCAGCAGGGTTCCGCTAGGCTATGGCTACACCTTC. Its translation: CASRVPLGYGYTF.